This is a list of T cell receptor beta chains from one sample in a study of immune evolution from preneoplasia to lung adenocarcinoma. Profiled with immunoSEQ multiplex PCR; TCRdb holds only in-frame clones, not every one. There are around 3,500 clones in the sample; about half occur only once, and about 6.6% lies in the top ten. Sample: FFPE normal lung tissue adjacent to the tumor. These TCRs come from a person aged 45-65 years with lung adenocarcinoma. Both conserved end residues are part of each CDR3. D genes are given only for firm matches. Clone size is given for some rows only: seen once, a few or many times, or a class if the clone is expanded.

abundance: -
j_gene: TRBJ2-7
d_gene: -
v_gene: TRBV6-6
CDR3nt: TGTGCCAGCAGTTACTCGGCCTACGAGCAGTACTTC
CDR3aa: CASSYSAYEQYF

abundance: -
j_gene: TRBJ1-2
d_gene: -
v_gene: TRBV18
CDR3nt: TGTGCCAGCTCACCACCAGAGGCAGATGGCTATGGCTACACCTTC
CDR3aa: CASSPPEADGYGYTF

abundance: -
j_gene: TRBJ2-3
d_gene: -
v_gene: TRBV5-4
CDR3nt: TGTGCCAGCAGCTTGGGGACGTCAGATACGCAGTATTTT
CDR3aa: CASSLGTSDTQYF

abundance: -
j_gene: TRBJ2-7
d_gene: -
v_gene: TRBV2
CDR3nt: TGTGCCAGCAGTGTCGGACAGAACTACGAGCAGTACTTC
CDR3aa: CASSVGQNYEQYF

abundance: -
j_gene: TRBJ1-1
d_gene: TRBD1
v_gene: TRBV14
CDR3nt: TGTGCCAGCAGCCAGCCGACAGGGGAAAACACTGAAGCTTTCTTT
CDR3aa: CASSQPTGENTEAFF

abundance: -
j_gene: TRBJ1-1
d_gene: -
v_gene: TRBV6-5
CDR3nt: TGTGCCAGCAGTTACGGGGGCGCAGGCACTGAAGCTTTCTTT
CDR3aa: CASSYGGAGTEAFF

abundance: -
j_gene: TRBJ1-1
d_gene: TRBD1
v_gene: TRBV28
CDR3nt: TGTGCCAGCAGTAACTCGGGACAGCTGAACACTGAAGCTTTCTTT
CDR3aa: CASSNSGQLNTEAFF

abundance: -
j_gene: TRBJ2-7
d_gene: -
v_gene: TRBV2
CDR3nt: TGTGCCAGCGGTCTAAGGCAGGAAGGGTCCTACGAGCAGTACTTC
CDR3aa: CASGLRQEGSYEQYF

abundance: few
j_gene: TRBJ2-7
d_gene: -
v_gene: TRBV2
CDR3nt: TGTGCCAGCAGTGACTACGAGCAGTACTTC
CDR3aa: CASSDYEQYF

abundance: few
j_gene: TRBJ2-7
d_gene: TRBD1
v_gene: TRBV6-1
CDR3nt: TGTGCCAGCAGTGAACCGGGACAGGGGGGCGAGCAGTACTTC
CDR3aa: CASSEPGQGGEQYF

abundance: few
j_gene: TRBJ2-7
d_gene: -
v_gene: TRBV6-6
CDR3nt: TGTGCCAGCAGTTATATCAGGGGCGGCGAGCAGTACTTC
CDR3aa: CASSYIRGGEQYF

abundance: -
j_gene: TRBJ1-2
d_gene: TRBD1
v_gene: TRBV28
CDR3nt: TGTGCCAGCAGTTTCACCAGGGGGAATGGCTACACCTTC
CDR3aa: CASSFTRGNGYTF

abundance: few
j_gene: TRBJ2-1
d_gene: -
v_gene: TRBV7-2
CDR3nt: TGTGCCAGCAGCTTCACCGACAATGAGCAGTTCTTC
CDR3aa: CASSFTDNEQFF

abundance: -
j_gene: TRBJ2-7
d_gene: TRBD2
v_gene: TRBV2
CDR3nt: TGTGCCGGCCGCGGGGGACTCTACGAGCAGTACTTC
CDR3aa: CAGRGGLYEQYF

abundance: few
j_gene: TRBJ2-1
d_gene: TRBD2
v_gene: TRBV5-1
CDR3nt: TGCGCCAGCAGCTCCCTAGCGGGAGCGAATGAGCAGTTCTTC
CDR3aa: CASSSLAGANEQFF

abundance: -
j_gene: TRBJ1-5
d_gene: -
v_gene: TRBV6-5
CDR3nt: TGTGCCAGCAAAGGGTCGGGCAATCAGCCCCAGCATTTT
CDR3aa: CASKGSGNQPQHF

abundance: -
j_gene: TRBJ2-6
d_gene: -
v_gene: TRBV5-8
CDR3nt: TGTGCCAGCAGCCCGGAAAGGCCCGGGGCCAACGTCCTGACTTTC
CDR3aa: CASSPERPGANVLTF

abundance: -
j_gene: TRBJ2-5
d_gene: TRBD2
v_gene: TRBV30
CDR3nt: TGTGCCTGGAGTGCGACTAGCGGGAGTCAAGAGACCCAGTACTTC
CDR3aa: CAWSATSGSQETQYF

abundance: -
j_gene: TRBJ1-5
d_gene: -
v_gene: TRBV7-8
CDR3nt: TGTGCCAGCAGCTCCGCCCTTGATAGCAATCAGCCCCAGCATTTT
CDR3aa: CASSSALDSNQPQHF

abundance: -
j_gene: TRBJ1-1
d_gene: TRBD1
v_gene: TRBV5-1
CDR3nt: TGCGCCAGCACCATACAGGGGTGGAACACTGAAGCTTTCTTT
CDR3aa: CASTIQGWNTEAFF

abundance: few
j_gene: TRBJ2-3
d_gene: TRBD1
v_gene: TRBV9
CDR3nt: TGTGCCAGCAGCGTCCGGGACAGGGAAGCAGATACGCAGTATTTT
CDR3aa: CASSVRDREADTQYF

abundance: few
j_gene: TRBJ1-2
d_gene: TRBD1
v_gene: TRBV28
CDR3nt: TGTGCCAGCGGCTTACAGGGGAGACAGGATGGCTACACCTTC
CDR3aa: CASGLQGRQDGYTF

abundance: -
j_gene: TRBJ2-1
d_gene: -
v_gene: TRBV28
CDR3nt: TGTGCCAGCAGTGACTCCTACAATGAGCAGTTCTTC
CDR3aa: CASSDSYNEQFF